The source of this T cell receptor beta chain is a study of shared T cell receptors in the human thymus. Germline-derived CDR1 and CDR2 are PRHDT and FYEKMQ (reference sequence). Trimming removed 1 base from V and 4 bases from J; junction bases left unmatched: 9. The CDR3 is 16 amino acids. Here immunoSEQ multiplex PCR was the method, and the copy in TCRdb shows in-frame clones only, minus some. Seen here are 600,000 or so clones, approximately 87% observed once, and the top ten hold roughly 0.0086%. The sample also formed part of further work on human thymus T cells. That investigation notes: Thymic and blood repertoires showed apparently biased V and J gene usage. Unrelated individuals were reported by related research to share highly overlapping thymic repertoires.

The receptor comes from a boy in the first two years of life with a congenital heart defect. The rearrangement uses TRBV13 and TRBJ2-5, with TRBD2 matching over 7 bases. The sample was thymocytes. CDR3 sequence reads: CASSLVQSGEGETQYF. The CDR3, as DNA: TGTGCCAGCAGCTTAGTCCAGAGCGGGGAGGGAGAGACCCAGTACTTC.